What follows are 32 T cell receptor beta chains derived from one specimen sequenced in a study of cytomegalovirus exposure and HLA in healthy donors. Both 60 Vbeta primers and 13 Jbeta primers went into the PCR. Clones were read by immunoSEQ multiplex PCR, and TCRdb kept only the in-frame ones, dropping some. The profile covers 90,000 or so clones, with 65% to 80% appearing a single time and approximately 16% taken by the ten largest. What was sequenced was PBMCs. Receptors were obtained from a woman aged 18 to 35 in good health and CMV-seropositive.

This chain links TRBV11-2 with TRBJ2-3, with a possible D match to TRBD2 (7 bases). V gave up 4 bases and J gave up 0 bases, with 14 bases separating them. The CDR3 is made up of 16 amino acids. Germline assignment: CDR1 SGHAT and CDR2 FQNNGV. This CDR3 reads CASSSLGGVSTDTQYF. In nucleotides, the CDR3 is TGTGCCAGCAGCTCTTTAGGGGGGGTCAGCACAGATACGCAGTATTTT.

The chain has TRBV7-2 and TRBJ2-2; D unclear. Germline CDR1 is SGHTA and CDR2 is FQGNSA. The V gene lost 3 bases and the J gene lost 2 bases, with 7 bases spanning the gap. The CDR3 is 14 residues long. The DNA of the CDR3 is TGTGCCAGCAGCTTTAAGCGAAACACCGGGGAGCTGTTTTTT. Its translation: CASSFKRNTGELFF.

This sequence joins TRBV5-6 and TRBJ2-3; 8 bases align to TRBD2. With 0 bases clipped from V and 6 bases from J, the junction kept 9 bases outside the gene matches. The length of the CDR3 is 16 residues. Germline CDR1 is SGHDT and CDR2 is YYEEEE. The CDR3 loop reads CASSLEGLGRSDTQYF. The CDR3, as DNA: TGTGCCAGCAGCTTGGAGGGACTAGGGAGGTCGGATACGCAGTATTTT.

In the case of this clone: One end of the junction fails to match germline, which may point to a read error. The rearrangement links TRBV5-3 to TRBJ2-7; D is perhaps TRBD1 (6 bases). TRBV5-3 is filed as an ORF, its function uncertain. This CDR3 contains 15 residues. CDR3 in amino acids: CASSQGGTPGDEQYF. CDR3 bases: TGCGCCAGCAGCCAAGGTGGGACACCGGGCGACGAGCAGTACTTC.

V gene TRBV18 combines with J gene TRBJ1-1, with D tentatively TRBD1 (5 bases). This CDR3 comprises 12 residues. Germline assignment: CDR1 KGHSH and CDR2 LQKENI. The germline V and J ends were trimmed by 5 bases and 2 bases, with 6 bases remaining between them. CDR3 region: CASSGANTEAFF. CDR3 nucleotides: TGTGCCAGCTCAGGGGCTAACACTGAAGCTTTCTTT.

V usage is TRBV28 and J usage is TRBJ1-1; D remains unclear. V lost 6 bases and J 4 bases, leaving 9 bases between the germline ends. Germline CDR1 is MDHEN and CDR2 is SYDVKM. The CDR3 has 12 amino acids. The CDR3: CASSRQFTEAFF. The CDR3 DNA follows: TGTGCCAGCAGCAGACAATTCACTGAAGCTTTCTTT.

The rearrangement joins TRBV6-6 to TRBJ1-2; a possible D gene is TRBD1 (6 bases). V lost 5 bases, J lost 8 bases, and 15 bases lay in between. The CDR3 runs 13 residues. The germline gives CDR1 MNHNY, CDR2 SVGAGI (reference sequence). The CDR3: CASSRQVSGGYTF. The CDR3 DNA reads as TGTGCCAGCAGTCGACAGGTATCAGGAGGCTACACCTTC.

The chain employs TRBV11-2 and TRBJ2-7; 9 positions match TRBD2. Looked up from germline, CDR1 is SGHAT and CDR2 is FQNNGV. The junction had 6 bases not matched to a gene; V was cut back by 1 base and J by 2 bases. The CDR3 extends over 16 amino acids. CDR3 region: CASSLGPSGKAYEQYF. The CDR3 coding sequence is TGTGCCAGCAGCTTAGGACCTAGCGGGAAGGCCTACGAGCAGTACTTC.

V is TRBV7-9 and J is TRBJ2-3, with TRBD2 identical over 8 bases. The trim removed 1 base at V and 2 bases at J, leaving 11 bases unmatched. The germline CDR1 and CDR2 sequences are SEHNR and FQNEAQ (reference sequence). The length of the CDR3 is 18 residues. In nucleotides, the CDR3 is TGTGCCAGCAGCTTAGACCTCGAGCGGGGGCCCCCCACAGATACGCAGTATTTT. Its protein product is CASSLDLERGPPTDTQYF.

The chain recombines TRBV19 with TRBJ1-5; 12 nucleotides match TRBD1. The germline gives CDR1 LNHDA, CDR2 SQIVND (reference sequence). Trimming at V came to 7 bases and at J to 7 bases, leaving 5 bases not matched to a gene. CDR3 length equals 14 residues. The CDR3 region is CASMEGQGAQPQHF. In DNA, the CDR3 is TGTGCCAGTATGGAGGGACAGGGGGCCCAGCCCCAGCATTTT.

Here the CDR3 reads CSVVDRGEETQYF. Here the CDR3 DNA reads TGCAGCGTTGTCGACAGGGGGGAGGAGACCCAGTACTTC. This chain connects TRBV29-1 to TRBJ2-5; 9 bases align to TRBD1. Trimming at V came to 4 bases and at J to 5 bases, leaving 5 bases not matched to a gene. There are 13 residues in the CDR3. The germline V gene encodes CDR1 SQVTM and CDR2 ANQGSEA.

This chain uses TRBV7-9 with TRBJ1-3; D is ambiguous. Trimming removed 4 bases from V and 0 bases from J, with 7 bases in between. CDR1 is SEHNR and CDR2 is FQNEAQ in the germline V gene (reference sequence). The length of the CDR3 is 14 residues. CDR3: CASSSTSSGNTIYF. For the CDR3, the DNA is TGTGCCAGCAGCTCCACTAGCTCTGGAAACACCATATATTTT.

V usage is TRBV2 and J usage is TRBJ2-7; TRBD1 agrees at 11 bases. Germline V gives CDR1 SNHLY, CDR2 FYNNEI. This CDR3 spans 15 amino acids. Trimming at V came to 5 bases and at J to 3 bases, leaving 6 bases not matched to a gene. The CDR3 nucleotides read TGTGCCAGCAGTTCCGGGACAGGGGGGGGCTACGAGCAGTACTTC. Translation: CASSSGTGGGYEQYF.

This chain links TRBV7-2 with TRBJ2-7, with 9 bases that match TRBD1. Losses at the gene ends were 5 bases for V and 2 bases for J; bases not matched to a gene: 10. CDR3 length: 16 amino acids. Germline CDR1 and CDR2: SGHTA and FQGNSA. The CDR3 sequence: CASSTNRGRIPYEQYF. In DNA, the CDR3 is TGTGCCAGCAGCACTAACAGGGGGCGCATCCCCTACGAGCAGTACTTC.

Turning to this clone: An end of the junction does not agree with germline; a read error may underlie this. This rearrangement joins TRBV7-7 to TRBJ2-5; D is perhaps TRBD2 (6 bases). Germline CDR1 SSHAT, CDR2 FNYEAQ (reference sequence). The CDR3 has 16 amino acids. The CDR3 spells CASSPVLAGRQETQYF. As DNA, the CDR3 is TGTGCTAGCAGCCCGGTTTTGGCGGGGCGGCAAGAGACCCAGTACTTC. Drawing the rest from reference TRBV7-7 and TRBJ2-5, the complete variable domain is GAGVSQSPRYKVTKRGQDVTLRCDPISSHATLYWYQQALGQGPEFLTYFNYEAQPDKSGLPSDRFSAERPEGSISTLTIQRTEQRDSAMYRCASSPVLAGRQETQYFGPGTRLLVL.

The gene calls are TRBV29-1 and TRBJ2-1, with 11 bases aligning to TRBD2. The CDR3 runs to 19 residues. Germline CDR1 is SQVTM and CDR2 is ANQGSEA. The ends lost 4 bases at V and 5 bases at J; junction bases unmatched: 19. The CDR3 loop is CSVVGGRGSGRARDNEQFF. The CDR3 DNA is TGCAGCGTTGTAGGCGGGAGGGGTAGCGGGAGGGCGCGGGACAATGAGCAGTTCTTC.

The chain is built from TRBV19 and TRBJ2-6; D is unresolved. Trimming removed 2 bases at V and 0 bases at J, with 5 bases between. Germline V gene sequence: CDR1 LNHDA, CDR2 SQIVND (reference sequence). This CDR3 region has 15 residues. CDR3 in amino acids: CASSISRSGANVLTF. CDR3 DNA: TGTGCCAGTAGTATATCCCGCTCTGGGGCCAACGTCCTGACTTTC.

This clone was observed once. The chain uses TRBV4-1 and TRBJ2-5; 13 bases agree with TRBD2. CDR1 MGHRA and CDR2 YSYEKL come from the germline V gene. The junction had 11 bases not matched to a gene; V was cut back by 5 bases and J by 5 bases. The CDR3 contains 17 residues. CDR3 region: CASSSTGTSGDSETQYF. CDR3 nucleotides: TGCGCCAGCAGCAGCACCGGGACTAGCGGGGATTCGGAGACCCAGTACTTC.

This chain joins TRBV6-5 and TRBJ1-5, with D possibly matching TRBD1 (6 bases). CDR3 length: 14 residues. CDR1 and CDR2 from the germline V gene are MNHEY and SVGAGI. Trimming cost V 7 bases and J 0 bases, with 10 bases left between them. The CDR3 sequence: CASKRDNSNQPQHF. The CDR3 nucleotides are TGTGCCAGCAAGAGGGACAATAGCAATCAGCCCCAGCATTTT.

V is TRBV19 and J is TRBJ1-2, with TRBD1 as a possible D gene (5 bases). The CDR3 consists of 16 residues. The germline V gene encodes CDR1 LNHDA and CDR2 SQIVND (reference sequence). V shed 3 bases and J shed 0 bases, with 14 bases lying between them. The CDR3 region is CASSIMRTSANYGYTF. Here the CDR3 DNA reads TGTGCCAGTAGTATTATGAGGACATCCGCTAACTATGGCTACACCTTC.

The V call is TRBV15, the J call TRBJ1-3; 7 nucleotides line up with TRBD1. The V gene's germline CDR1 is LNHNV and CDR2 YYDKDF (reference sequence). The V segment lost 5 bases and the J segment 3 bases; nucleotides outside the gene matches: 13. There are 17 residues in the CDR3. The CDR3 DNA sequence: TGTGCCACCAGCGACGGGTTTGGCGGGGACAGTGGAAACACCATATATTTT. Amino acid sequence: CATSDGFGGDSGNTIYF. The variable domain in full, with the rest retrieved from reference TRBV15 and TRBJ1-3, is DAMVIQNPRYQVTQFGKPVTLSCSQTLNHNVMYWYQQKSSQAPKLLFHYYDKDFNNEADTPDNFQSRRPNTSFCFLDIRSPGLGDTAMYLCATSDGFGGDSGNTIYFGEGSWLTVV.

The V gene is TRBV7-9, the J gene TRBJ2-5; TRBD2 is a possible D gene (5 bases). Germline V gene data show CDR1 as SEHNR and CDR2 as FQNEAQ (reference sequence). This CDR3 is 14 amino acids long. V was trimmed by 2 bases and J by 5 bases, leaving 12 bases between them. CDR3 DNA sequence: TGTGCCAGCAGCTTAATGGGAGTCAAGGAGACCCAGTACTTC. It codes for CASSLMGVKETQYF.

The V call is TRBV7-2, the J call TRBJ1-6, with D maybe TRBD1 (6 bases). The CDR3 totals 16 residues. The germline V gene encodes CDR1 SGHTA and CDR2 FQGNSA. V lost 3 bases to trimming and J lost 7 bases, with 16 bases between them. Written as DNA, the CDR3 is TGTGCCAGCAGCTTGGTTCCGGGGGGCCCGAATTCACCCCTCCACTTT. Protein: CASSLVPGGPNSPLHF.

The gene calls are TRBV7-9 and TRBJ2-7; 10 nucleotides agree with TRBD2. The CDR3 totals 15 residues. The V and J ends lost 4 bases and 1 base, in that order; junction bases with no gene match: 4. Germline CDR1 and CDR2: SEHNR and FQNEAQ (reference sequence). The CDR3 loop reads CASSSGLAVSYEQYF. The CDR3 region has the DNA TGTGCCAGCAGCTCTGGACTAGCGGTGTCCTACGAGCAGTACTTC. Based on the CDR3 plus reference TRBV7-9 and TRBJ2-7, the full variable domain is DTGVSQNPRHKITKRGQNVTFRCDPISEHNRLYWYRQTLGQGPEFLTYFQNEAQLEKSRLLSDRFSAERPKGSFSTLEIQRTEQGDSAMYLCASSSGLAVSYEQYFGPGTRLTVT.

This chain joins TRBV5-4 and TRBJ1-1; D not resolved. The CDR3 consists of 14 residues. Germline lookup yields CDR1 SGHNT and CDR2 YYREEE (reference sequence). Between the trimmed V and J ends, which lost 0 bases and 0 bases, there was a span of 6 bases. CDR3 protein: CASSLDPMNTEAFF. The CDR3 nucleotides are TGTGCCAGCAGCTTGGACCCTATGAACACTGAAGCTTTCTTT.

The chain recombines TRBV7-2 with TRBJ1-1; possibly TRBD1 for D (5 bases). This CDR3 has 13 residues. Per germline, CDR1 SGHTA and CDR2 FQGNSA. Deletions cut 0 bases from V and 6 bases from J, with 8 bases between. The CDR3, as DNA: TGTGCCAGCAGCTTAGCGCAGGGCTCTGAAGCTTTCTTT. Its protein product is CASSLAQGSEAFF.

J is TRBJ1-5 and V is TRBV19; 7 bases line up with TRBD1. Trimming cost V 6 bases and J 7 bases; bases outside gene matches: 15. The CDR3 spans 16 residues. CDR1 is LNHDA and CDR2 is SQIVND in the germline V gene (reference sequence). The CDR3 nucleotides read TGTGCCAGTAGCCCTCACGGGACAGCTTCAAACCAGCCCCAGCATTTT. Protein sequence: CASSPHGTASNQPQHF.

The rearrangement joins TRBV14 to TRBJ1-1, with TRBD1 identical over 9 bases. The V gene end was trimmed by 0 bases and the J gene end by 3 bases; junction bases not matched to a gene: 5. CDR1 and CDR2 (germline): SGHDN, FVKESK. The CDR3 contains 16 residues. The DNA for the CDR3 is TGTGCCAGCAGCCAAGATTGGGGACAGGGCTACACTGAAGCTTTCTTT. This codes for CASSQDWGQGYTEAFF.

The V call is TRBV6-5, the J call TRBJ2-1; 12 bases align to TRBD2. This CDR3 region has 15 residues. CDR1 MNHEY and CDR2 SVGAGI come from the germline V gene. V shed 8 bases, J shed 3 bases, and the junction held 5 bases outside the gene matches. The DNA for the CDR3 is TGTGCCAGCCTTAAGACTAGCGGGAGCTACAATGAGCAGTTCTTC. This translates into CASLKTSGSYNEQFF.

V is TRBV27 and J is TRBJ2-2; 7 bases are shared with TRBD2. V gave up 0 bases and J gave up 0 bases; unmatched junction bases: 10. CDR1 and CDR2 (germline): MNHEY, SMNVEV (reference sequence). This CDR3 has 19 residues. The DNA of the CDR3 is TGTGCCAGCAGTTTATCGTGGGGGGGTGTCACAACGAACACCGGGGAGCTGTTTTTT. Protein: CASSLSWGGVTTNTGELFF.

The chain combines TRBV6-1 with TRBJ1-2, with unresolved D. CDR1 MNHNS and CDR2 SASEGT come from the germline V gene. This CDR3 has 13 amino acids. The V and J ends lost 6 bases and 2 bases respectively, with 10 bases between them. CDR3 nucleotides: TGTGCCAGCAGGATGGAGGTAAACTATGGCTACACCTTC. It codes for CASRMEVNYGYTF.

The chain is built from TRBV5-1 and TRBJ2-5; D remains unclear. This CDR3 has 12 amino acids. Looked up from germline, CDR1 is SGHRS and CDR2 is YFSETQ. V was trimmed by 4 bases and J by 5 bases, leaving 9 bases between them. Here the CDR3 DNA reads TGCGCCAGCAGCCGCCCGCGGGAGACCCAGTACTTC. Protein sequence: CASSRPRETQYF.